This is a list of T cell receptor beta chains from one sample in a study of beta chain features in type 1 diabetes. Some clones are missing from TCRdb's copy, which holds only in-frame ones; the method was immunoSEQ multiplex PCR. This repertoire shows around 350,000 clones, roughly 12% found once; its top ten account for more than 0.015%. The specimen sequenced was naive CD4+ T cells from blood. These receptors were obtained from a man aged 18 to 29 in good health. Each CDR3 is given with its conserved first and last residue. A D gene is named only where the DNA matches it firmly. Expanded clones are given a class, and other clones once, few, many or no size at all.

CDR3nt: TGTGCCGGTGGCGGCCGCTACTATGGCTACACCTTC
CDR3aa: CAGGGRYYGYTF
abundance: few
j_gene: TRBJ1-2
d_gene: NA
v_gene: TRBV2

CDR3nt: TGCAGCGTGCTAACCGGGGGGTACCCTACCTACGAGCAGTACTTC
CDR3aa: CSVLTGGYPTYEQYF
abundance: NA
j_gene: TRBJ2-7
d_gene: TRBD2
v_gene: TRBV29-1

CDR3nt: TGTGCCTGGAGCCAAACTAGGAGCGAGCAGTACTTC
CDR3aa: CAWSQTRSEQYF
abundance: NA
j_gene: TRBJ2-7
d_gene: NA
v_gene: TRBV30

CDR3nt: TGTGCCAGTAACTCCAGGGACTTCCCCTATGAGCAGTTCTTC
CDR3aa: CASNSRDFPYEQFF
abundance: NA
j_gene: TRBJ2-1
d_gene: NA
v_gene: TRBV19

CDR3nt: TGTGCCAGCTCACCCGCGGACAGGATCTTTAACTATGGCTACACCTTC
CDR3aa: CASSPADRIFNYGYTF
abundance: NA
j_gene: TRBJ1-2
d_gene: TRBD1
v_gene: TRBV18

CDR3nt: TGTGCCAGCAGCCTACAGGGGGGCAATCAGCCCCAGCATTTT
CDR3aa: CASSLQGGNQPQHF
abundance: few
j_gene: TRBJ1-5
d_gene: TRBD1
v_gene: TRBV7-8

CDR3nt: TGTGCCAGCAGCCAAGACGGGAGCACAGATACGCAGTATTTT
CDR3aa: CASSQDGSTDTQYF
abundance: few
j_gene: TRBJ2-3
d_gene: NA
v_gene: TRBV4-2

CDR3nt: TGTGCCACAAAGGACCCAAACGGGGACTATGGCTACACCTTC
CDR3aa: CATKDPNGDYGYTF
abundance: few
j_gene: TRBJ1-2
d_gene: NA
v_gene: TRBV6-5

CDR3nt: TGTGCCTGGAGTGCAGGGCTAGCGGGAGGCCACGGCTATGAGCAGTTCTTC
CDR3aa: CAWSAGLAGGHGYEQFF
abundance: NA
j_gene: TRBJ2-1
d_gene: TRBD2
v_gene: TRBV30

CDR3nt: TGCAGTGCTAGAGATCGGGGACTATCGGTCTTC
CDR3aa: CSARDRGLSVF
abundance: NA
j_gene: TRBJ2-1
d_gene: TRBD2
v_gene: TRBV20-1

CDR3nt: TGTGCCACCAGCAGGGGACATGACTACTTCTACGAGCAGTACTTC
CDR3aa: CATSRGHDYFYEQYF
abundance: few
j_gene: TRBJ2-7
d_gene: NA
v_gene: TRBV15

CDR3nt: TGTGCCAGCAGCCCGGCCGACAGCTCCTACAATGAGCAGTTCTTC
CDR3aa: CASSPADSSYNEQFF
abundance: NA
j_gene: TRBJ2-1
d_gene: NA
v_gene: TRBV28

CDR3nt: TGTGCCAGCAGCGACTTATGGGGGGATGGCTACACCTTC
CDR3aa: CASSDLWGDGYTF
abundance: few
j_gene: TRBJ1-2
d_gene: NA
v_gene: TRBV6-1

CDR3nt: TGTGCCATCAGTGCCCCACCCCAGCGGAGCTCCTACAATGAGCAGTTCTTC
CDR3aa: CAISAPPQRSSYNEQFF
abundance: NA
j_gene: TRBJ2-1
d_gene: NA
v_gene: TRBV10-3

CDR3nt: TGCAGCGTCGGGAGGCAGGGGGCATCTTTCACTGAAGCTTTCTTT
CDR3aa: CSVGRQGASFTEAFF
abundance: few
j_gene: TRBJ1-1
d_gene: TRBD1
v_gene: TRBV29-1

CDR3nt: TGTGCCAGCAGTGTTTGGATTCAGGGGGAGGCCTTCCTCGCAGAGCAGTTCTTC
CDR3aa: CASSVWIQGEAFLAEQFF
abundance: NA
j_gene: TRBJ2-1
d_gene: NA
v_gene: TRBV2

CDR3nt: TGTGCCAGCAGTTTCGGGGGGATCCCTTTCTTT
CDR3aa: CASSFGGIPFF
abundance: NA
j_gene: TRBJ1-1
d_gene: NA
v_gene: TRBV28

CDR3nt: TGTGCCAGCAGTCTTACAGGGGGACGGAGGGATAGCAATCAGCCCCAGCATTTT
CDR3aa: CASSLTGGRRDSNQPQHF
abundance: NA
j_gene: TRBJ1-5
d_gene: TRBD1
v_gene: TRBV28

CDR3nt: TGCGCCAGCAGTCCACAGGGGGGCAATCAGCCCCAGCATTTT
CDR3aa: CASSPQGGNQPQHF
abundance: many
j_gene: TRBJ1-5
d_gene: TRBD1
v_gene: TRBV23-1

CDR3nt: TGTGCCAGCAGCCAGGACTCCGGGAGGCAAAACATTCAGTACTTC
CDR3aa: CASSQDSGRQNIQYF
abundance: few
j_gene: TRBJ2-4
d_gene: TRBD2
v_gene: TRBV4-2

CDR3nt: TGTGCCAGCAGCCAAGGCGGAGGACAGCCAGATACGCAGTATTTT
CDR3aa: CASSQGGGQPDTQYF
abundance: NA
j_gene: TRBJ2-3
d_gene: NA
v_gene: TRBV9

CDR3nt: TGTGCCAGCAGCTTAGCGCTGGTAACACCAGCTAACTATGGCTACACCTTC
CDR3aa: CASSLALVTPANYGYTF
abundance: NA
j_gene: TRBJ1-2
d_gene: NA
v_gene: TRBV11-2

CDR3nt: TGTGCCAGCAGGAACGGGTACTATGGCTACACCTTC
CDR3aa: CASRNGYYGYTF
abundance: NA
j_gene: TRBJ1-2
d_gene: NA
v_gene: TRBV6-5

CDR3nt: TGTGCCAGCAGTTTTTGGACAGGGGGCGGAAGAAAAGAGACCCAGTACTTC
CDR3aa: CASSFWTGGGRKETQYF
abundance: NA
j_gene: TRBJ2-5
d_gene: TRBD1
v_gene: TRBV27

CDR3nt: TGTGCCAGCAGCTTGCGAAGACTCTCTAGCACAGATACGCAGTATTTT
CDR3aa: CASSLRRLSSTDTQYF
abundance: few
j_gene: TRBJ2-3
d_gene: NA
v_gene: TRBV5-4

CDR3nt: TGTGCCAGTTCTGGGACTAGACTCAATACGCAGTATTTT
CDR3aa: CASSGTRLNTQYF
abundance: few
j_gene: TRBJ2-3
d_gene: TRBD2
v_gene: TRBV19

CDR3nt: TGTGCCAGCGGGGGGGAGAGGGGGGTTCTTAATGAGCAGTTCTTC
CDR3aa: CASGGERGVLNEQFF
abundance: NA
j_gene: TRBJ2-1
d_gene: NA
v_gene: TRBV9

CDR3nt: TGTGCCAGCAGTTATGAGGGGGCCTACGAGCAGTACTTC
CDR3aa: CASSYEGAYEQYF
abundance: NA
j_gene: TRBJ2-7
d_gene: NA
v_gene: TRBV6-5

CDR3nt: TGTGCCAGTAGGCTACTGGACAGCCGGTCTTCTGGGGCCAACGTCCTGACTTTC
CDR3aa: CASRLLDSRSSGANVLTF
abundance: NA
j_gene: TRBJ2-6
d_gene: NA
v_gene: TRBV19

CDR3nt: TGTGCCAGCAGGAGATACTACGAGCAGTACTTC
CDR3aa: CASRRYYEQYF
abundance: NA
j_gene: TRBJ2-7
d_gene: NA
v_gene: TRBV28

CDR3nt: TGTGCCAGCAGTTTTATGGGGGGCACCGGGGAGCTGTTTTTT
CDR3aa: CASSFMGGTGELFF
abundance: NA
j_gene: TRBJ2-2
d_gene: NA
v_gene: TRBV28

CDR3nt: TGTGCCAGCAGCTTAGGGCTCATGGAGACCCAGTACTTC
CDR3aa: CASSLGLMETQYF
abundance: few
j_gene: TRBJ2-5
d_gene: NA
v_gene: TRBV7-3

CDR3nt: TGTGCCAGCAGTGAGCAGGGGGCGGCTCAGCCCCAGCATTTT
CDR3aa: CASSEQGAAQPQHF
abundance: NA
j_gene: TRBJ1-5
d_gene: TRBD1
v_gene: TRBV2

CDR3nt: TGTGCCAGCAGTTACTCCTTTTTTGGCAGGGTTTACGAGCAGTACTTC
CDR3aa: CASSYSFFGRVYEQYF
abundance: NA
j_gene: TRBJ2-7
d_gene: NA
v_gene: TRBV6-5

CDR3nt: TGTGCCATCAGTGAACTAGCGCCTAGCACAGATACGCAGTATTTT
CDR3aa: CAISELAPSTDTQYF
abundance: NA
j_gene: TRBJ2-3
d_gene: TRBD2
v_gene: TRBV10-3

CDR3nt: TGTGCCAGCTCACCATCAGCGGGGGGGAACAATGAGCAGTTCTTC
CDR3aa: CASSPSAGGNNEQFF
abundance: few
j_gene: TRBJ2-1
d_gene: TRBD2
v_gene: TRBV18

CDR3nt: TGTGCCAGCAGTGTAGCGGGCCGGGGCCCCTACAATGAGCAGTTCTTC
CDR3aa: CASSVAGRGPYNEQFF
abundance: NA
j_gene: TRBJ2-1
d_gene: TRBD2
v_gene: TRBV6-4

CDR3nt: TGTGCCTGGAGTCACCTCCTTGACAGGGGGCGGGAGACCCAGTACTTC
CDR3aa: CAWSHLLDRGRETQYF
abundance: NA
j_gene: TRBJ2-5
d_gene: TRBD1
v_gene: TRBV30

CDR3nt: TGCGCCAGCGCACTTCTCTCCGGGAATTCCTACAATGAGCAGTTCTTC
CDR3aa: CASALLSGNSYNEQFF
abundance: NA
j_gene: TRBJ2-1
d_gene: NA
v_gene: TRBV5-1

CDR3nt: TGTGCCAGCAGTTCCTCGGGACAGCCAAACACCATATATTTT
CDR3aa: CASSSSGQPNTIYF
abundance: NA
j_gene: TRBJ1-3
d_gene: TRBD1
v_gene: TRBV27

CDR3nt: TGTGCCAGTAGTTTAGCCCGGGACAGGATAGGAGAGACCCAGTACTTC
CDR3aa: CASSLARDRIGETQYF
abundance: NA
j_gene: TRBJ2-5
d_gene: TRBD1
v_gene: TRBV19

CDR3nt: TGTGCCAGCAGCACGGGACTAGCGGGGCGGAATGAGCAGTTCTTC
CDR3aa: CASSTGLAGRNEQFF
abundance: few
j_gene: TRBJ2-1
d_gene: TRBD2
v_gene: TRBV11-2

CDR3nt: TGTGCCAGCAGTTTCCAGGGGTCCTACAATGAGCAGTTCTTC
CDR3aa: CASSFQGSYNEQFF
abundance: NA
j_gene: TRBJ2-1
d_gene: NA
v_gene: TRBV28

CDR3nt: TGCAGCGCCTCGACTAGCGGGGGAGTCAACGAGCAGTACTTC
CDR3aa: CSASTSGGVNEQYF
abundance: NA
j_gene: TRBJ2-7
d_gene: TRBD2
v_gene: TRBV29-1

CDR3nt: TGCGCCAGCACAACGAAGGGACAGGTAGGAGAAAAACTGTTTTTT
CDR3aa: CASTTKGQVGEKLFF
abundance: NA
j_gene: TRBJ1-4
d_gene: TRBD1
v_gene: TRBV23-1

CDR3nt: TGTGCCAGCAGCCCCCGACTAGCGGGAGTCTACAATGAGCAGTTCTTC
CDR3aa: CASSPRLAGVYNEQFF
abundance: few
j_gene: TRBJ2-1
d_gene: TRBD2
v_gene: TRBV7-9

CDR3nt: TGTGCCACCAGCAGAGGGGCAGGGCAAGAGACCCAGTACTTC
CDR3aa: CATSRGAGQETQYF
abundance: NA
j_gene: TRBJ2-5
d_gene: NA
v_gene: TRBV15

CDR3nt: TGCGCCAGCAGCCAACAGGGGGCCCAAAATGAAAAACTGTTTTTT
CDR3aa: CASSQQGAQNEKLFF
abundance: NA
j_gene: TRBJ1-4
d_gene: TRBD1
v_gene: TRBV5-1

CDR3nt: TGTGCCAGTAGTATGGGTCGTAGGGGCGCGGATTTGGGCTACACCTTC
CDR3aa: CASSMGRRGADLGYTF
abundance: NA
j_gene: TRBJ1-2
d_gene: NA
v_gene: TRBV19

CDR3nt: TGTGCCAGCAGCCAAGATCGAGCGGGAGGGCCAAAAGATACGCAGTATTTT
CDR3aa: CASSQDRAGGPKDTQYF
abundance: few
j_gene: TRBJ2-3
d_gene: TRBD2
v_gene: TRBV14

CDR3nt: TGCGCCAGCAGCTTACACCGACAGGGTAGGGAGACCCAGTACTTC
CDR3aa: CASSLHRQGRETQYF
abundance: NA
j_gene: TRBJ2-5
d_gene: TRBD1
v_gene: TRBV5-1

CDR3nt: TGTGCCAGCAGCGAACAGGGGACTGGGGCCAACGTCCTGACTTTC
CDR3aa: CASSEQGTGANVLTF
abundance: NA
j_gene: TRBJ2-6
d_gene: TRBD1
v_gene: TRBV6-4